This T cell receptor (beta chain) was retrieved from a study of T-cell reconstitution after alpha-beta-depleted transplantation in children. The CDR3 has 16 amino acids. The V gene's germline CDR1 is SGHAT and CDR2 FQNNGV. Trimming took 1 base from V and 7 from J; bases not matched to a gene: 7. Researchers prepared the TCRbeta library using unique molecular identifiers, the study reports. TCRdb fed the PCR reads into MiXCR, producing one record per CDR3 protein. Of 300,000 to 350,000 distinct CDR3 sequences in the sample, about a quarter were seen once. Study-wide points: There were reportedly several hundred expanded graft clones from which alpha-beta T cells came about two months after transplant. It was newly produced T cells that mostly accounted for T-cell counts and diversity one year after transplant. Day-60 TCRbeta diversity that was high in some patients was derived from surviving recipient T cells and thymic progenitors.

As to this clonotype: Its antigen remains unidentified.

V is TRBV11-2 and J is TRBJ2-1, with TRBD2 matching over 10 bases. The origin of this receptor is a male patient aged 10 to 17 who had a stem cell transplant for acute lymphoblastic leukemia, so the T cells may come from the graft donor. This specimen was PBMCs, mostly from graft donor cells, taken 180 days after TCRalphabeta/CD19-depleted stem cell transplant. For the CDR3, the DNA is TGTGCCAGCAGCTTAGGTGCAGCGGGAGGGGGGAATGAGCAGTTCTTC. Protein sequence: CASSLGAAGGGNEQFF.